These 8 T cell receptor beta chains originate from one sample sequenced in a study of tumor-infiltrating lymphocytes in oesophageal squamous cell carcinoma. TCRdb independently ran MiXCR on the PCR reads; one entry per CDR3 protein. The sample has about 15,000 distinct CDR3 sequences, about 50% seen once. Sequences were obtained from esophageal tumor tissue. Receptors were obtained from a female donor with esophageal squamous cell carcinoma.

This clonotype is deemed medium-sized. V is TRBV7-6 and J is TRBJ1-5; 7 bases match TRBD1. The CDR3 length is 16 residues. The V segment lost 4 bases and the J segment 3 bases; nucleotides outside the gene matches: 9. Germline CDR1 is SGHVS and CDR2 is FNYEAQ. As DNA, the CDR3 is TGTGCCAGCAGCTCGGCAGGGGGTCTCCACAATCAGCCCCAGCATTTT. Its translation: CASSSAGGLHNQPQHF.

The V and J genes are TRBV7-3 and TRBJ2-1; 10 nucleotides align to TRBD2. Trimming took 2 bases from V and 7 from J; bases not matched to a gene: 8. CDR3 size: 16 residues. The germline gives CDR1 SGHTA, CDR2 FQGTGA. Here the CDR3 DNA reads TGTGCCAGCAGCTTAGTCCTAGCGGGAGCTCGAAATGAGCAGTTCTTC. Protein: CASSLVLAGARNEQFF.

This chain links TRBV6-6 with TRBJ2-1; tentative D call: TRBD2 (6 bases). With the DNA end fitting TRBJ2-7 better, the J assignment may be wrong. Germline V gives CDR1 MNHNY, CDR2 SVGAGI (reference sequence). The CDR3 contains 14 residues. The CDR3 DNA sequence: TGTGCTCTCCGTTCAGCGGGCACGTCCTACGAGCAGTACTTC. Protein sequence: CALRSAGTSYEQYF.

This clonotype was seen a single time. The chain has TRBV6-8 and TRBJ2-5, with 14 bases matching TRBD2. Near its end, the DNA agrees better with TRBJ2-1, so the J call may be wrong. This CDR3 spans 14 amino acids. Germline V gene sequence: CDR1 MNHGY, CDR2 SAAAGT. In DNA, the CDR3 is TGTGCCAGCAGTGGGACTAGCGGGAGTAATGAGCAGTTCTTC. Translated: CASSGTSGSNEQFF.

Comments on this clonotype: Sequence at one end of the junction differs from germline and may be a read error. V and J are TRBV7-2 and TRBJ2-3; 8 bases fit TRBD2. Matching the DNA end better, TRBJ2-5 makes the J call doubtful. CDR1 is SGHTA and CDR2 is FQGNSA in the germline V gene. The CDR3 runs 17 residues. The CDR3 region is CASSLKGTRDPREAQYF. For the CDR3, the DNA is TGTGCCAGCAGCTTAAAAGGGACTAGGGACCCCCGAGAGGCCCAGTACTTC.

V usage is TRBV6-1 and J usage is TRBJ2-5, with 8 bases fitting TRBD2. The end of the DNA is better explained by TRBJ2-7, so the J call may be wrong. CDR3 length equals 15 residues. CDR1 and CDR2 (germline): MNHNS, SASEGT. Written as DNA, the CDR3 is TGTGCCAGCAGTGAAACTAGCGGTAGCTCCTACGAGCAGTACTTC. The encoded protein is CASSETSGSSYEQYF.

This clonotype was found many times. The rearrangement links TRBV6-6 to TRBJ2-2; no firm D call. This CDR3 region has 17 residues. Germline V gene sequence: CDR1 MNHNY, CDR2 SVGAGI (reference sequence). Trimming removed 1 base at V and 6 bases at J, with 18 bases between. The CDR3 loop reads CASSYFSQTNLAGELFF. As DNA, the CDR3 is TGTGCCAGCAGTTACTTCTCTCAGACAAATTTAGCCGGGGAGCTGTTTTTT.

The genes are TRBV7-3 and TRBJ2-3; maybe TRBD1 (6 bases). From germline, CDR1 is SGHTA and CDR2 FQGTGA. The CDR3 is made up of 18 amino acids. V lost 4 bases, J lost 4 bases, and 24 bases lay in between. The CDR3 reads CASSSPNSRGHFADTQYF. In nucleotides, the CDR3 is TGTGCCAGCAGCTCTCCCAACTCGAGGGGACATTTCGCAGATACGCAGTATTTT.